A selection of T cell receptor beta chains follows, all from one sample in a study of blood T cells in healthy people across ages. TCRdb reprocessed the 5' RACE reads via MiXCR and lists one record per CDR3 protein. Of some 900,000 distinct CDR3 sequences in the sample, about 48% were seen once. Sequenced sample: blood. The receptors shown here come from a man aged 30 to 39 in good health. CDR3s include the opening cysteine and the closing phenylalanine or tryptophan. Fields, in order: CDR3 protein, CDR3 DNA, D gene, clone size, J gene, V gene, CDR3 length. The D gene is left open where the match is weak. Expanded clones are given a class, and other clones once, few, many or no size at all.

cdr3_aa: CASSLGTAYYEQYF; cdr3_nt: TGTGCCAGCAGTTTAGGGACAGCTTACTACGAGCAGTACTTC; d_call: NA; clone_size: NA; j_call: TRBJ2-7; v_call: TRBV12-3/TRBV12-4; cdr3_length: 14
cdr3_aa: CSASKGTRRGYTF; cdr3_nt: TGCAGTGCTAGTAAGGGGACACGTCGAGGCTACACCTTC; d_call: NA; clone_size: NA; j_call: TRBJ1-2; v_call: TRBV20-1; cdr3_length: 13
cdr3_aa: CASSQAARDDTEAFF; cdr3_nt: TGCGCCAGCAGCCAAGCGGCCAGGGATGACACTGAAGCTTTCTTT; d_call: NA; clone_size: NA; j_call: TRBJ1-1; v_call: TRBV4-1; cdr3_length: 15
cdr3_aa: CASSLGLGGWNEQFF; cdr3_nt: TGTGCCAGCAGCTTGGGACTAGGGGGTTGGAATGAGCAGTTCTTC; d_call: TRBD2; clone_size: NA; j_call: TRBJ2-1; v_call: TRBV7-2; cdr3_length: 15
cdr3_aa: CASIRSDQETQFF; cdr3_nt: TGTGCCAGCATTAGGTCAGACCAAGAGACCCAGTTCTTC; d_call: NA; clone_size: NA; j_call: TRBJ2-1; v_call: TRBV28; cdr3_length: 13
cdr3_aa: CASSHGSGRSGNEQFF; cdr3_nt: TGCGCCAGCAGCCACGGAAGTGGACGGTCTGGTAATGAGCAGTTCTTC; d_call: NA; clone_size: few; j_call: TRBJ2-1; v_call: TRBV4-3; cdr3_length: 16
cdr3_aa: CASSYDRSTNEKLFF; cdr3_nt: TGTGCCAGCAGTTATGACCGCTCAACTAATGAAAAACTGTTTTTT; d_call: NA; clone_size: NA; j_call: TRBJ1-4; v_call: TRBV6-5; cdr3_length: 15
cdr3_aa: CASSQTLSTDTQYF; cdr3_nt: TGTGCCAGCAGCCAGACACTGAGCACAGATACGCAGTATTTT; d_call: NA; clone_size: NA; j_call: TRBJ2-3; v_call: TRBV14; cdr3_length: 14
cdr3_aa: CASSLRDRGLYEQYF; cdr3_nt: TGTGCCAGCAGCTTGCGGGACAGGGGGCTCTACGAGCAGTACTTC; d_call: TRBD1; clone_size: few; j_call: TRBJ2-7; v_call: TRBV5-4; cdr3_length: 15
cdr3_aa: CSVENPIGDRVTEAFF; cdr3_nt: TGCAGCGTTGAAAACCCCATTGGGGACAGGGTGACTGAAGCTTTCTTT; d_call: TRBD1; clone_size: NA; j_call: TRBJ1-1; v_call: TRBV29-1; cdr3_length: 16
cdr3_aa: CASSETSGRKETQYF; cdr3_nt: TGTGCCAGCAGCGAAACATCGGGGAGAAAAGAGACCCAGTACTTC; d_call: NA; clone_size: NA; j_call: TRBJ2-5; v_call: TRBV4-2; cdr3_length: 15
cdr3_aa: CASSGAGRNEQFF; cdr3_nt: TGTGCCAGCAGTGGGGCAGGTCGCAATGAGCAGTTCTTC; d_call: NA; clone_size: few; j_call: TRBJ2-1; v_call: TRBV25-1; cdr3_length: 13
cdr3_aa: CSARSPGTGTEQYF; cdr3_nt: TGCAGTGCTAGATCACCCGGGACAGGGACCGAGCAGTACTTC; d_call: TRBD1; clone_size: NA; j_call: TRBJ2-7; v_call: TRBV20-1; cdr3_length: 14
cdr3_aa: CASSLIARGYEQYF; cdr3_nt: TGTGCCAGCAGTTTAATAGCCAGGGGATACGAGCAGTACTTC; d_call: NA; clone_size: many; j_call: TRBJ2-7; v_call: TRBV27; cdr3_length: 14
cdr3_aa: CASSFSSGSNTGELFF; cdr3_nt: TGTGCCAGCAGTTTCTCTAGCGGCTCAAACACCGGGGAGCTGTTTTTT; d_call: TRBD2; clone_size: NA; j_call: TRBJ2-2; v_call: TRBV27; cdr3_length: 16
cdr3_aa: CASSHDRGLRTQYF; cdr3_nt: TGTGCCAGCAGTCACGACAGGGGGCTACGGACCCAGTACTTC; d_call: TRBD1; clone_size: NA; j_call: TRBJ2-5; v_call: TRBV25-1; cdr3_length: 14
cdr3_aa: CSARGGRGNTEAFF; cdr3_nt: TGCAGTGCTAGGGGGGGTAGGGGGAACACTGAAGCTTTCTTT; d_call: NA; clone_size: once; j_call: TRBJ1-1; v_call: TRBV20-1; cdr3_length: 14
cdr3_aa: CASSKGQGNEKLFF; cdr3_nt: TGCGCCAGCAGCAAGGGACAGGGTAATGAAAAACTGTTTTTT; d_call: TRBD1; clone_size: NA; j_call: TRBJ1-4; v_call: TRBV5-1; cdr3_length: 14
cdr3_aa: CASSQGSGYGYTF; cdr3_nt: TGTGCCAGCAGTCAGGGGAGCGGCTATGGCTACACCTTC; d_call: NA; clone_size: few; j_call: TRBJ1-2; v_call: TRBV12-3/TRBV12-4; cdr3_length: 13
cdr3_aa: CASSQDPGGRTDTQYF; cdr3_nt: TGCGCCAGCAGCCAAGATCCGGGCGGCCGCACAGATACGCAGTATTTT; d_call: NA; clone_size: few; j_call: TRBJ2-3; v_call: TRBV4-3; cdr3_length: 16
cdr3_aa: CSVSGDNQPQHF; cdr3_nt: TGCAGCGTTTCAGGGGACAATCAGCCCCAGCATTTT; d_call: NA; clone_size: once; j_call: TRBJ1-5; v_call: TRBV29-1; cdr3_length: 12
cdr3_aa: CSARSGGVETQYF; cdr3_nt: TGCAGTGCTAGATCCGGGGGAGTGGAGACCCAGTACTTC; d_call: NA; clone_size: few; j_call: TRBJ2-5; v_call: TRBV20-1; cdr3_length: 13
cdr3_aa: CASSDKTFAYSGANVLTF; cdr3_nt: TGTGCCAGCAGTGACAAGACGTTTGCCTACTCTGGGGCCAACGTCCTGACTTTC; d_call: NA; clone_size: NA; j_call: TRBJ2-6; v_call: TRBV6-1; cdr3_length: 18
cdr3_aa: CASSAGTTTGSTDTQYF; cdr3_nt: TGTGCCAGCAGCGCTGGTACGACAACCGGATCCACAGATACGCAGTATTTT; d_call: NA; clone_size: few; j_call: TRBJ2-3; v_call: TRBV9; cdr3_length: 17
cdr3_aa: CSVVRQGLNTEAFF; cdr3_nt: TGCAGCGTTGTTCGACAGGGCCTGAACACTGAAGCTTTCTTT; d_call: TRBD1; clone_size: once; j_call: TRBJ1-1; v_call: TRBV29-1; cdr3_length: 14
cdr3_aa: CATQTGRTEAFF; cdr3_nt: TGTGCCACCCAGACAGGGAGGACTGAAGCTTTCTTT; d_call: TRBD1; clone_size: many; j_call: TRBJ1-1; v_call: TRBV10-3; cdr3_length: 12
cdr3_aa: CASSRRTTTNEKLFF; cdr3_nt: TGTGCCAGCAGTCGGCGGACAACAACTAATGAAAAACTGTTTTTT; d_call: NA; clone_size: NA; j_call: TRBJ1-4; v_call: TRBV27; cdr3_length: 15
cdr3_aa: CASSPLRGLNAETQYF; cdr3_nt: TGCGCCAGCAGCCCCCTCCGGGGACTAAACGCGGAGACCCAGTACTTC; d_call: TRBD2; clone_size: few; j_call: TRBJ2-5; v_call: TRBV4-1; cdr3_length: 16
cdr3_aa: CASSLSLSTGSKPQHF; cdr3_nt: TGTGCCAGCAGCCTTTCCCTCAGCACAGGTAGCAAGCCCCAGCATTTT; d_call: NA; clone_size: NA; j_call: TRBJ1-5; v_call: TRBV4-2; cdr3_length: 16
cdr3_aa: CSVRGGPSNEKLFF; cdr3_nt: TGCAGCGTCCGGGGTGGCCCCTCTAATGAAAAACTGTTTTTT; d_call: NA; clone_size: NA; j_call: TRBJ1-4; v_call: TRBV29-1; cdr3_length: 14
cdr3_aa: CSVEDMPGEQYF; cdr3_nt: TGCAGCGTTGAAGACATGCCAGGCGAGCAGTACTTC; d_call: NA; clone_size: many; j_call: TRBJ2-7; v_call: TRBV29-1; cdr3_length: 12
cdr3_aa: CASSVILGDSYNEQFF; cdr3_nt: TGTGCCAGCAGCGTAATCCTGGGCGACTCCTACAATGAGCAGTTCTTC; d_call: NA; clone_size: NA; j_call: TRBJ2-1; v_call: TRBV9; cdr3_length: 16
cdr3_aa: CASSFLSGGLNAQYF; cdr3_nt: TGTGCCAGCAGTTTCCTTAGCGGGGGGCTCAATGCGCAGTATTTT; d_call: TRBD2; clone_size: NA; j_call: TRBJ2-3; v_call: TRBV27; cdr3_length: 15
cdr3_aa: CASTPGGGLSYNEQYF; cdr3_nt: TGTGCCAGCACCCCCGGCGGGGGGCTTTCCTACAATGAGCAGTACTTC; d_call: TRBD2; clone_size: NA; j_call: TRBJ2-7; v_call: TRBV27; cdr3_length: 16
cdr3_aa: CASSSLPGRGIEKLFF; cdr3_nt: TGTGCCAGCAGCTCGCTTCCCGGCAGGGGGATAGAAAAACTGTTTTTT; d_call: TRBD1; clone_size: NA; j_call: TRBJ1-4; v_call: TRBV7-9; cdr3_length: 16
cdr3_aa: CASSPRRRGGYTF; cdr3_nt: TGTGCCAGCAGCCCCCGAAGAAGGGGTGGCTACACCTTC; d_call: NA; clone_size: NA; j_call: TRBJ1-2; v_call: TRBV12-3/TRBV12-4; cdr3_length: 13
cdr3_aa: CASSFGQGRGYTF; cdr3_nt: TGTGCCAGCAGTTTCGGACAGGGTCGAGGCTACACCTTC; d_call: TRBD1; clone_size: NA; j_call: TRBJ1-2; v_call: TRBV27; cdr3_length: 13
cdr3_aa: CSVLRQENYGYTF; cdr3_nt: TGCAGCGTTCTACGACAGGAAAACTATGGCTACACCTTC; d_call: NA; clone_size: NA; j_call: TRBJ1-2; v_call: TRBV29-1; cdr3_length: 13
cdr3_aa: CSVGEREQFF; cdr3_nt: TGCAGCGTTGGGGAGCGCGAGCAGTTCTTC; d_call: NA; clone_size: many; j_call: TRBJ2-1; v_call: TRBV29-1; cdr3_length: 10
cdr3_aa: CSARRRAGGGTNEKLFF; cdr3_nt: TGCAGTGCTCGCCGGCGGGCAGGCGGGGGAACTAATGAAAAACTGTTTTTT; d_call: NA; clone_size: NA; j_call: TRBJ1-4; v_call: TRBV20-1; cdr3_length: 17
cdr3_aa: CASSLRGLPTEAFF; cdr3_nt: TGTGCCAGCAGCTTAAGGGGATTGCCAACTGAAGCTTTCTTT; d_call: NA; clone_size: NA; j_call: TRBJ1-1; v_call: TRBV7-3; cdr3_length: 14
cdr3_aa: CASGLAGVATDTQYF; cdr3_nt: TGCGCCAGCGGCTTGGCGGGGGTGGCAACAGATACGCAGTATTTT; d_call: TRBD2; clone_size: NA; j_call: TRBJ2-3; v_call: TRBV5-1; cdr3_length: 15
cdr3_aa: CASSVVGEDTQYF; cdr3_nt: TGCGCCAGCAGCGTGGTGGGGGAGGATACGCAGTATTTT; d_call: NA; clone_size: NA; j_call: TRBJ2-3; v_call: TRBV5-1; cdr3_length: 13
cdr3_aa: CASSLPSPYEQYF; cdr3_nt: TGTGCCAGCAGCTTACCCAGTCCCTACGAGCAGTACTTC; d_call: NA; clone_size: NA; j_call: TRBJ2-7; v_call: TRBV7-2; cdr3_length: 13
cdr3_aa: CSATIAGGEGEQFF; cdr3_nt: TGCAGTGCCACAATAGCCGGGGGGGAGGGTGAGCAGTTCTTC; d_call: TRBD2; clone_size: NA; j_call: TRBJ2-1; v_call: TRBV20-1; cdr3_length: 14
cdr3_aa: CASSYSSITEELFF; cdr3_nt: TGTGCCAGCAGTTACTCGTCAATAACTGAGGAACTGTTTTTT; d_call: NA; clone_size: NA; j_call: TRBJ1-4; v_call: TRBV6-5; cdr3_length: 14
cdr3_aa: CASRGTGAGEKLFF; cdr3_nt: TGTGCCAGCAGAGGGACAGGGGCTGGTGAAAAACTGTTTTTT; d_call: TRBD1; clone_size: few; j_call: TRBJ1-4; v_call: TRBV12-3/TRBV12-4; cdr3_length: 14